These T cell receptor beta chains were read from a single sample in a study of T cells after yellow fever vaccination. Via MiXCR, TCRdb re-called the 5' RACE reads, giving one row per CDR3 protein. The data contain approximately 240,000 distinct CDR3 sequences, 3.6% of them singletons. The sequencing here drew on PBMCs, taken 15 days after the yellow fever booster vaccination. These receptors were taken from a man younger than 35 who received the YFV17D yellow fever vaccine. The CDR3 runs from the conserved cysteine through the conserved F or W. The D gene is left open where the match is weak. Clone size is not always given. Where it is, it says once, few, many or a class for expanded clones.

>many|TRBJ2-7|TRBV5-6|.
TGTGCCAGCAGCTTGGGTGAGGGCCCCTACGAGCAGTACTTC
CASSLGEGPYEQYF
>many|TRBJ2-5|TRBV7-3|.
TGTGCCAGCAGCTTAATCGCGGAAGAGACCCAGTACTTC
CASSLIAEETQYF
>many|TRBJ1-2|TRBV20-1|.
TGCAGTGCTACCCCAGGAAGTCCGGGACATAATGGCTACACCTTC
CSATPGSPGHNGYTF
>many|TRBJ2-2|TRBV6-5|.
TGTGCCAGCACCTATGCCACGATGGGGAACACCGGGGAGCTGTTTTTT
CASTYATMGNTGELFF
>few|TRBJ2-1|TRBV12-3/TRBV12-4|.
TGTGCCAGCAGCCCTCTTGAACGAAGCTACAATGAGCAGTTCTTC
CASSPLERSYNEQFF
>many|TRBJ2-5|TRBV20-1|.
TGCAGTGCTCAACGGACAGCGTCTACGATCCAAGAGACCCAGTACTTC
CSAQRTASTIQETQYF
>many|TRBJ1-2|TRBV7-9|.
TGTGCCAGCAGCTTCCCAAACTATGGCTACACCTTC
CASSFPNYGYTF
>many|TRBJ2-3|TRBV28|TRBD2
TGTGCCAGCAGTTCACCTGGGGGGGGTGGTACGCAGTATTTT
CASSSPGGGGTQYF
>many|TRBJ2-1|TRBV11-3|.
TGTGCCAGCAGCCTGGATCACAATGACAATGAGCAGTTCTTC
CASSLDHNDNEQFF
>.|TRBJ2-3|TRBV9|.
TGTGCCAGCAGCGTAGGCGAGGCAGATACGCAGTATTTT
CASSVGEADTQYF
>many|TRBJ2-3|TRBV6-1|TRBD2
TGTGCCAGCAATTACATAGCGGGAACCACAGATACGCAGTATTTT
CASNYIAGTTDTQYF
>many|TRBJ1-1|TRBV7-3|.
TGTGCCAGCAGCCCCGGACCAGGACAGCCTGAAGCTTTCTTT
CASSPGPGQPEAFF
>many|TRBJ1-4|TRBV12-3/TRBV12-4|.
TGTGCCAGCAGCATTCGTCCGAATGAAAAACTGTTTTTT
CASSIRPNEKLFF
>many|TRBJ1-6|TRBV20-1|TRBD1
TGCAGTGCTAGAGTGGACAGGGGTTTTTTAAAGGCCTATAATTCACCCCTCCACTTT
CSARVDRGFLKAYNSPLHF
>many|TRBJ2-5|TRBV7-9|.
TGTGCCAGCAGCCGTGGGGCAGACGGGCGAGAGACCCAGTACTTC
CASSRGADGRETQYF
>many|TRBJ2-1|TRBV5-1|TRBD1
TGCGCCAGCGACCGACAGGGATCGGGGAATGAGCAGTTCTTC
CASDRQGSGNEQFF
>.|TRBJ1-2|TRBV5-4|.
TGTGCCAGCAGCTTGGATCAGGGTGGCTATGGCTACACCTTC
CASSLDQGGYGYTF